The 15 T cell receptor beta chains in this list originate from one sample, sequenced in a study of shared clonotypes between healthy human individuals. Profiled with immunoSEQ multiplex PCR; TCRdb holds only in-frame clones, not every one. The sample includes some 580,000 clones, more than 95% of them seen just once. The sample taken for sequencing was naive CD4+ T cells sorted from blood. Indicated subset: CD45RA+ positively selected. These receptors all stem from a woman aged 30 to 39 in good health.

The chain carries TRBV20-1 and TRBJ2-3; the D is unclear. Trimming shortened V by 2 bases and J by 9 bases, and 9 bases separated the two germline ends. Germline V gene data show CDR1 as DFQATT and CDR2 as SNEGSKA (reference sequence). The CDR3 spans 11 residues. The chain's CDR3 is CSARSPETQYF. The CDR3 DNA reads as TGCAGTGCTAGAAGCCCGGAGACGCAGTATTTT.

This chain links TRBV19 with TRBJ2-1; 8 bases line up with TRBD2. The germline V gene encodes CDR1 LNHDA and CDR2 SQIVND (reference sequence). The CDR3 is 14 residues long. Trimming cost V 7 bases and J 6 bases; bases outside gene matches: 8. CDR3 DNA sequence: TGTGCCAGTAACCAGCCCGGGAGGGGCAATGAGCAGTTCTTC. Its translation: CASNQPGRGNEQFF. Combining the CDR3 with reference TRBV19 and TRBJ2-1 gives the whole variable domain DGGITQSPKYLFRKEGQNVTLSCEQNLNHDAMYWYRQDPGQGLRLIYYSQIVNDFQKGDIAEGYSVSREKKESFPLTVTSAQKNPTAFYLCASNQPGRGNEQFFGPGTRLTVL.

This chain connects TRBV11-2 to TRBJ1-1; TRBD1 matches 8 bases. Germline V gene data show CDR1 as SGHAT and CDR2 as FQNNGV. Trimming cost V 6 bases and J 0 bases; bases outside gene matches: 6. The CDR3 loop spans 15 amino acids. The CDR3 loop is CASSTRGPMNTEAFF. DNA of the CDR3: TGTGCCAGCAGTACCAGGGGGCCAATGAACACTGAAGCTTTCTTT.

The chain recombines TRBV28 with TRBJ1-5; D call uncertain. The CDR3 sequence is 11 residues long. From germline, CDR1 is MDHEN and CDR2 SYDVKM. V was clipped by 8 bases and J by 5 bases, with 7 bases between them. CDR3 sequence reads: CASFPYQPQHF. In nucleotides, the CDR3 is TGTGCCAGCTTCCCCTATCAGCCCCAGCATTTT.

The rearrangement uses TRBV6-5 and TRBJ1-1; D possibly corresponds to TRBD1 (6 bases). The CDR3 is 15 residues long. With 2 bases removed from V and 1 base from J, the gap between germline ends came to 11 bases. Germline V gene data show CDR1 as MNHEY and CDR2 as SVGAGI. CDR3 residues: CASSYALRGNTEAFF. CDR3 DNA sequence: TGTGCCAGCAGTTACGCCCTCAGGGGGAACACTGAAGCTTTCTTT.

The chain is built from TRBV28 and TRBJ1-5; possible D gene TRBD1, 5 bases. The V end lost 3 bases, the J end lost 1 base, and 10 bases lay between the germline ends. Germline CDR1 MDHEN, CDR2 SYDVKM. The CDR3 has 15 amino acids. CDR3 loop: CASSFDQGSNQPQHF. The CDR3 DNA sequence: TGTGCCAGCAGTTTCGATCAGGGAAGCAATCAGCCCCAGCATTTT.

The rearrangement joins TRBV11-2 to TRBJ2-2; 7 bases map to TRBD1. CDR3 length: 17 amino acids. CDR1 and CDR2 (germline): SGHAT, FQNNGV. The junction had 16 bases not matched to a gene; V was cut back by 6 bases and J by 6 bases. The CDR3 coding sequence is TGTGCCAGCAGGTCATATAGGGGGCGAAAAGTTGCCGGGGAGCTGTTTTTT. Protein: CASRSYRGRKVAGELFF.

The chain joins TRBV7-9 to TRBJ2-1, with D possibly matching TRBD1 (6 bases). Per the germline V gene, CDR1 is SEHNR and CDR2 is FQNEAQ (reference sequence). The CDR3 totals 13 residues. Trimming took 1 base from V and 13 from J, leaving 14 bases between them. The CDR3 DNA follows: TGTGCCAGCAGCTTAGGGCGACAGGCACGTCAGTTCTTC. It encodes CASSLGRQARQFF.

V and J are TRBV5-1 and TRBJ2-4; no clear D gene. CDR3 length equals 14 residues. Germline V gene data show CDR1 as SGHRS and CDR2 as YFSETQ. Trimming took off 2 bases at V and 0 bases at J, with 6 bases between the two ends. CDR3 sequence reads: CASSFGLAKNIQYF. The CDR3 nucleotides are TGCGCCAGCAGCTTTGGGCTAGCCAAAAACATTCAGTACTTC.

This clone was seen just once. In DNA form, the CDR3 reads TGTGCCAGTAGTATAAATAACCAACTAAATCAGCCCCAGCATTTT. Translation: CASSINNQLNQPQHF. The chain uses TRBV19 and TRBJ1-5; unclear D gene. Germline values: CDR1 LNHDA, CDR2 SQIVND (reference sequence). The CDR3 length is 15 residues. V lost 2 bases to trimming and J lost 4 bases, with 12 bases between them.

V is TRBV6-6 and J is TRBJ1-3; D not resolved. The CDR3 is 14 amino acids. CDR1 is MNHNY, CDR2 SVGAGI, per germline (reference sequence). The V gene lost 0 bases and the J gene lost 5 bases, with 8 bases spanning the gap. CDR3 region: CASSYSTGRNTIYF. Written as DNA, the CDR3 is TGTGCCAGCAGTTACTCGACGGGTCGAAACACCATATATTTT.

The V gene is TRBV6-8, the J gene TRBJ2-7; 9 bases map to TRBD1. The CDR3 runs 18 residues. From germline, CDR1 is MNHGY and CDR2 SAAAGT. V was clipped by 7 bases and J by 5 bases; unmatched bases: 21. CDR3 in DNA: TGTGCCAGCATTCGCCCAATGGGACAGGGCGGCTGCGGCGACGAGCAGTACTTC. This codes for CASIRPMGQGGCGDEQYF.

The gene calls are TRBV19 and TRBJ2-3; 9 positions match TRBD1. Trimming took 1 base from V and 4 from J; bases not matched to a gene: 9. The CDR3 contains 17 residues. Germline-derived CDR1 and CDR2 are LNHDA and SQIVND (reference sequence). CDR3 in DNA: TGTGCCAGTAGTATAGGCGGGACAGGGCTTCCGCCAGATACGCAGTATTTT. Translated: CASSIGGTGLPPDTQYF.

This rearrangement joins TRBV29-1 to TRBJ2-3; tentative D call: TRBD1 (6 bases). Trimming took 4 bases from V and 3 from J, leaving 11 bases between them. The CDR3 contains 13 residues. Germline values: CDR1 SQVTM, CDR2 ANQGSEA. Written as DNA, the CDR3 is TGCAGCGTTGCAACAGGGTGGACAGATACGCAGTATTTT. Residues: CSVATGWTDTQYF.

V usage is TRBV7-6 and J usage is TRBJ2-2; no definite D call. The CDR3 has 14 residues. Germline loops: CDR1 SGHVS, CDR2 FNYEAQ. Trimming took 1 base from V and 5 from J, leaving 8 bases between them. CDR3 nucleotides: TGTGCCAGCAGCTTAGAGCTAGGTACCGGGGAGCTGTTTTTT. Encoded protein: CASSLELGTGELFF.